This T cell receptor beta chain appears in the sequencing data of a study of T cells in women clearing cervical HPV infection. Across the study: Case blood drawn at lesion detection; control blood after infection cleared. General study findings and limits: Controls had more TRBV6-7 (about 0.16%) than cases (approximately 0.11%).

With respect to this clone: The target antigen is unknown. With the read ending 3 residues before the CDR3 end, the germline J gene is used to fill in that end.

In germline, CDR1 is SGHVS, CDR2 FNYEAQ. This CDR3 is built from 14 residues. V shed 5 bases and J 5 bases; nucleotides not matched to a gene: 4. Measured with immunoSEQ multiplex PCR; TCRdb has only the in-frame clones, and not every one. The specimen's table records tens of thousands of clones. The V and J genes are TRBV7-6 and TRBJ1-1, with 11 bases lining up with TRBD1. Material: blood buffy coat. This receptor was obtained from a woman aged 18 to 75 with a cervical HPV16 infection that either progressed to CIN3+ or cleared (not recorded which). CDR3 amino acids: CASSPGTGGTEAFF. CDR3 DNA, as far as it was read: TGTGCCAGCAGCCCGGGGACAGGGGGGACTGAA.